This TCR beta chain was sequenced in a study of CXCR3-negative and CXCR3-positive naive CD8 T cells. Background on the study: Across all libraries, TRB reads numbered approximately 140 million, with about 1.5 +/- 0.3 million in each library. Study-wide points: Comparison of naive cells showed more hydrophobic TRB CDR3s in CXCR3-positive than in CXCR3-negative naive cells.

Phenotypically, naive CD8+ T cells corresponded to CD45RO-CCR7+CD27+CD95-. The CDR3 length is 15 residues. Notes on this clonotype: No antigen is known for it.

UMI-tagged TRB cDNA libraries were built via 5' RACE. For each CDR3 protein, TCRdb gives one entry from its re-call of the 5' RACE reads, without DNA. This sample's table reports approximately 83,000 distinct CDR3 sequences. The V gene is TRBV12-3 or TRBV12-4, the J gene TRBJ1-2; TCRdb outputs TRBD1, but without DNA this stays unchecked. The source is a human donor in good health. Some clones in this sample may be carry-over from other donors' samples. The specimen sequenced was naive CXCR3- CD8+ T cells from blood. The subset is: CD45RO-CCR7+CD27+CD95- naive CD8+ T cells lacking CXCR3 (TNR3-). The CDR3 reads CASSLGAVEHYGYTF.